This TCR beta chain was recovered during a study of prognosis after radiotherapy for stage I lung cancer. Study in general: About five patients had oligometastatic NSCLC after their primary tumor was surgically resected, and fourteen patients had newly diagnosed primary stage I lung tumors. The study enrolled about a dozen men and a handful of women as patients, aged roughly 53 to 85 with a median of nearly 75 years. Alongside stereotactic body radiotherapy, concurrent therapy was given to no patient.

Each of two time points yielded six milliliters of peripheral venous blood. The CDR3 consists of 16 residues. Germline CDR1 and CDR2: MNHNS and SASEGT. Losses at the gene ends were 6 bases for V and 5 bases for J; bases not matched to a gene: 9. Amplicons of TCR beta CDR3 were generated from genomic DNA by two-round multiplex PCR. Initially, in first-round PCR, primers specific to each TRBV and TRBJ gene were used. TCRdb used MiXCR to reprocess the multiplex PCR reads, holding one entry per CDR3 protein. The sample records 45,000 to 60,000 distinct CDR3 sequences, roughly 35% being singletons. This clonotype was found many times.

This clonotype was sampled from a donor over 45 with non-small cell lung cancer. Sequenced here: PBMCs, sampled before or after stereotactic body radiation therapy (not recorded which). This chain connects TRBV6-1 to TRBJ2-1, with 11 bases identical to TRBD2. CDR3 DNA: TGTGCCAGCAGCCACGGTAGCGGGAGGGCCAACAATGAGCAGTTCTTC. Its translation is CASSHGSGRANNEQFF.